This T cell receptor beta chain was retrieved from a study of T-cell memory formation after mild COVID-19. Via MiXCR, TCRdb re-called the 5' RACE reads, giving one row per CDR3 protein. The top ten clones hold 3% to 3.5% of a sample with about 210,000 distinct CDR3 sequences, over 9.5% of them seen once. Germline values: CDR1 SNHLY, CDR2 FYNNEI. V lost 0 bases and J lost 7, with 21 bases in between. This CDR3 region has 17 residues. The source material was PBMCs or a T cell subset sorted from them (not recorded which). J is TRBJ1-1 and V is TRBV2; D is perhaps TRBD1 (5 bases). This TCR was sampled from a man aged 18-30 years who had mild COVID-19 (a few samples of this study predate the infection). Cell type and time point are not known. The CDR3 DNA follows: TGTGCCAGCAGTGAAGCGGAATTGCGTTGGGGGACGCGTGAAGCTTTCTTT. Translated, it gives CASSEAELRWGTREAFF.